The clone carrying this T cell receptor beta chain was counted between two and nine times. One end of the junction does not line up with germline, which may come from a read error. The source of the sample is a study of cytomegalovirus exposure and HLA in healthy donors. Turning to the study itself: A prior analysis found more than 90 million unique TCR beta sequences from some 200 million T cells.

13 Jbeta primers and 60 Vbeta primers were used for the PCR. The table came from immunoSEQ multiplex PCR; TCRdb's copy has only in-frame clones and leaves some out. The repertoire holds 120,000 to 150,000 clones, about a tenth seen once, with approximately 2% in the top ten. CDR3 length: 19 amino acids. Germline V gene lookup returns CDR1 SGDLS and CDR2 YYNGEE. The specimen was PBMCs. The source of this sequence is a male donor in good health and CMV-seronegative. The genes are TRBV9 and TRBJ2-2; 14 bases are a match to TRBD2. The CDR3, as DNA: TGTGCCAGCAGCGTAGGTCGACTAGCGGGAGGGCCGAATACCGGGGAGCTGTTTTTT. Residues: CASSVGRLAGGPNTGELFF.